This TCR beta chain was sequenced in a study of yellow fever vaccine responses in identical twins. Trimming cost V 8 bases and J 3 bases, with 8 bases left between them. CDR1 WNHNN and CDR2 SYGVQD come from the germline V gene (reference sequence). The CDR3 is 13 residues long. Points from the study as a whole: Vaccine-induced T cell responses in twins were reportedly observed to appear partly convergent, partly personalized.

TCRdb fed the RT-PCR reads into MiXCR, producing one record per CDR3 protein. The table includes over 850 distinct CDR3 sequences, approximately 81% detected once. Of note for this clonotype: The target antigen is unknown.

The specimen was T cells from blood (PBMCs), unsorted or a sorted subset (not recorded which), collected before or after yellow fever vaccination (not recorded which). The chain is built from TRBV10-1 and TRBJ1-6; tentatively, D is TRBD1 (6 bases). This TCR was sampled from a female donor who received the yellow fever vaccine. In DNA form, the CDR3 reads TGCGCCAGCTACAGGGACTATAATTCACCCCTCCACTTT. Amino acids: CASYRDYNSPLHF.